This note documents a single TCR beta chain sequence. The antigen remains undetermined. CDR1 is LNHDA, CDR2 SQIVND, per germline (reference sequence). There are 13 residues in the CDR3. Deletions cut 1 base from V and 2 bases from J, with 5 bases between. A v3.0 immunoSEQ assay was performed at survey level. TCRdb's table, derived via immunoSEQ multiplex PCR, lists solely in-frame clones and lacks some. The table shows around 23,000 clones, with 81% occurring only once. The data originate from a study of long-term antiretroviral therapy in people with HIV. Study as a whole: Specimens dating back about a decade before the 2015 immediate-ART recommendation are the oldest included.

Study conclusions and caveats: It was not possible to obtain data on ART adherence, viral resistance or therapy changes. HIV repertoires spanned narrower CDR3 length ranges than controls.

The origin of this receptor is a woman aged 18-29 years with HIV. The sequencing used unsorted PBMCs, collected at the start of antiretroviral therapy, before treatment. This sequence joins TRBV19 and TRBJ1-1; D not certain. This CDR3 reads CASSIALNTEAFF. The CDR3 nucleotides read TGTGCCAGTAGTATAGCCCTCAACACTGAAGCTTTCTTT.